A selection of T cell receptor beta chains follows, all from one sample in a study of CD8 T cells in Susac syndrome. One entry per CDR3 protein, called by TCRdb with MiXCR from the immunoSEQ multiplex PCR reads. The sample lists about 26,000 distinct CDR3 sequences; around 95% were seen once. What was sequenced was CD8+ T cells from PBMCs. The receptors originated from a human donor in good health. The CDR3 runs from the conserved cysteine through the conserved F or W. D genes are given only for firm matches. Expanded clones are given a class, and other clones once, few, many or no size at all.

D gene	J gene	clone size	V gene	CDR3 DNA	CDR3 protein
-	TRBJ2-5	-	TRBV6-5	TGTGCCAGCAGTTACTCGGGGGGGGCAGAGACCCAGTACTTC	CASSYSGGAETQYF
-	TRBJ2-5	-	TRBV10-3	TGTGCCATCAGTGAGTCAAGGGCCCGGAGAAAAGAGACCCAGTACTTC	CAISESRARRKETQYF
TRBD1	TRBJ1-2	-	TRBV27	TGTGCCAGCAGTTGGACAGGGGGCATTAACTATGGCTACACCTTC	CASSWTGGINYGYTF
TRBD1	TRBJ1-3	-	TRBV9	TGTGCCAGCAGCCGGACAGGTCCCAGCTCTGGAAACACCATATATTTT	CASSRTGPSSGNTIYF
TRBD1	TRBJ2-7	-	TRBV11-2	TGTGCCAGCAGCCGAACCGGGACAGGGTTTAACGAGCAGTACTTC	CASSRTGTGFNEQYF
-	TRBJ1-1	-	TRBV5-1	TGCGCCAGCAGCTTGGTCCCAGGGTACGGCACTGAAGCTTTCTTT	CASSLVPGYGTEAFF
TRBD1	TRBJ1-1	-	TRBV4-1	TGCGCCAGCAGCCCGGCCGGGACAGGGGGAACCACTGAAGCTTTCTTT	CASSPAGTGGTTEAFF
TRBD1	TRBJ1-3	-	TRBV29-1	TGCAGCGTTGACGAGGGGGCGAGAGGAAACACCATATATTTT	CSVDEGARGNTIYF
-	TRBJ2-2	-	TRBV12-3/TRBV12-4	TGTGCCAGCAGGCTCGGGACAGGGGAGCTGTTTTTT	CASRLGTGELFF
-	TRBJ1-1	-	TRBV12-3/TRBV12-4	TGTGCCAGCACCGGAGGACACCGTCAAGCTTTCTTT	CASTGGHRQAFF
TRBD1	TRBJ1-2	-	TRBV5-1	TGCGCCAGCAGCTCACAGGGGGCGGACTATGGCTACACCTTC	CASSSQGADYGYTF
TRBD2	TRBJ2-5	-	TRBV10-3	TGTGCCATCAGAAGCGGGGCCCGCCAAGAGACCCAGTACTTC	CAIRSGARQETQYF
TRBD1	TRBJ1-3	few	TRBV10-3	TGTGCCATCAGTGACCTCGCCGGGACAGGGATAGTTAGAACTGGAAACACCATATATTTT	CAISDLAGTGIVRTGNTIYF
TRBD1	TRBJ2-1	-	TRBV5-6	TGTGCCAGCAGCTTGAGACAGGGGGCGCGTGATGAGCAGTTCTTC	CASSLRQGARDEQFF
-	TRBJ2-2	-	TRBV24-1	TGTGCCACCAGTGACTCGGGCCCGGTAGGGAACACCGGGGAGCTGTTTTTT	CATSDSGPVGNTGELFF
-	TRBJ1-2	-	TRBV29-1	TGCAGCGTCCACCAGGGTGCTGGCTACACCTTC	CSVHQGAGYTF
-	TRBJ2-5	-	TRBV20-1	TGCAGTGCCCCGAAGGGCCCCGCCGAGACCCAGTACTTC	CSAPKGPAETQYF
TRBD1	TRBJ1-1	-	TRBV5-6	TGTGCCAGCAGCGAAGGACAGGGCGTAAGGGCTTTCTTT	CASSEGQGVRAFF
-	TRBJ2-7	-	TRBV12-3/TRBV12-4	TGTGCCAGCAGTTTAGTGGCAGGGTCATACGAGCAGTACTTC	CASSLVAGSYEQYF
-	TRBJ1-4	-	TRBV7-2	TGTGCCAGCAGCTCGCCAGGGGTAGGCGAAAAACTGTTTTTT	CASSSPGVGEKLFF
-	TRBJ1-3	-	TRBV4-1	TGCGCCAGCAGCCAAGATAAGGGAAGATCTGGAAACACCATATATTTT	CASSQDKGRSGNTIYF
-	TRBJ2-2	-	TRBV7-2	TGTGCCAGCAGCTTAGCGAGAGCATCCGGGGAGCTGTTTTTT	CASSLARASGELFF
TRBD2	TRBJ2-3	-	TRBV6-4	TGTGCCAGCAGTGAAGCGGGAAGCACAGATACGCAGTATTTT	CASSEAGSTDTQYF
TRBD1	TRBJ1-4	-	TRBV4-1	TGCGCCAGCAGCCAAGCAGGAGGGGGACAGGCTAATGAAAAACTGTTTTTT	CASSQAGGGQANEKLFF
-	TRBJ1-6	once	TRBV27	TGTGCCAGCAGTTTGTACCGCAGGTTAAATTCACCCCTCCACTTT	CASSLYRRLNSPLHF
-	TRBJ1-2	-	TRBV5-4	TGTGCCAGCAGCCCCGGGGACACAGATCTGGGAGGCTACACCTTC	CASSPGDTDLGGYTF
TRBD1	TRBJ1-2	-	TRBV6-2/TRBV6-3	TGTGCCAGCAGCCCCGACAGGGGCGGATTCTATGGCTACACCTTC	CASSPDRGGFYGYTF
-	TRBJ1-1	once	TRBV12-3/TRBV12-4	TGTGCCAGCAGCGCGGGGACGGTCGAACTTCCTGAAGCTTTCTTT	CASSAGTVELPEAFF
TRBD1	TRBJ1-2	-	TRBV6-1	TGTGCCAGCAGTGAAGCCCCCGATCGTAGACAGGGAGAGGGCTACACCTTC	CASSEAPDRRQGEGYTF
TRBD1	TRBJ1-5	-	TRBV20-1	TGCAGTGCTCAGCGAAGGGGGCTCAATCAGCCCCAGCATTTT	CSAQRRGLNQPQHF
TRBD1	TRBJ2-2	-	TRBV20-1	TGCAGTGCTAGAGATCTGGACAGGGAAGCCGGGGAGCTGTTTTTT	CSARDLDREAGELFF
TRBD1	TRBJ1-2	-	TRBV7-2	TGTGCCAGCAGCTTAGGCCGTAGGGACAGGGAAGGCTATGGCTACACCTTC	CASSLGRRDREGYGYTF
-	TRBJ2-7	-	TRBV12-3/TRBV12-4	TGTGCCCTTATGGGTAGCGCTTACTACGAGCAGTACTTC	CALMGSAYYEQYF
TRBD1	TRBJ1-2	-	TRBV5-1	TGCGCCAGCAGCTTGGAATCAGGGGGATATGGCTACACCTTC	CASSLESGGYGYTF
-	TRBJ1-1	once	TRBV19	TGTGCCAGTATCCTCGGGGGAAACACTGAAGCTTTCTTT	CASILGGNTEAFF